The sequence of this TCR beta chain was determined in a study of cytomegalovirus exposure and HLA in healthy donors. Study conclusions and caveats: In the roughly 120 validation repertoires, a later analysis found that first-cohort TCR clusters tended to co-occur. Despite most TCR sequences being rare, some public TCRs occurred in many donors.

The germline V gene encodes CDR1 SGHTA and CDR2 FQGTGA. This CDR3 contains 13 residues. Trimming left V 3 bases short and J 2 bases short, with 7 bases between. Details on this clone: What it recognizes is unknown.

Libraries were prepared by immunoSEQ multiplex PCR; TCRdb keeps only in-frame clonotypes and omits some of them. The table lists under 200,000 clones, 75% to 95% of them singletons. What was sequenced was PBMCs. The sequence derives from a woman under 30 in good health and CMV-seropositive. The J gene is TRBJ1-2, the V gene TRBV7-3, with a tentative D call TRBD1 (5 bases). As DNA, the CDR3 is TGTGCCAGCAGCTTGACAGCCAACTATGGCTACACCTTC. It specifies CASSLTANYGYTF.